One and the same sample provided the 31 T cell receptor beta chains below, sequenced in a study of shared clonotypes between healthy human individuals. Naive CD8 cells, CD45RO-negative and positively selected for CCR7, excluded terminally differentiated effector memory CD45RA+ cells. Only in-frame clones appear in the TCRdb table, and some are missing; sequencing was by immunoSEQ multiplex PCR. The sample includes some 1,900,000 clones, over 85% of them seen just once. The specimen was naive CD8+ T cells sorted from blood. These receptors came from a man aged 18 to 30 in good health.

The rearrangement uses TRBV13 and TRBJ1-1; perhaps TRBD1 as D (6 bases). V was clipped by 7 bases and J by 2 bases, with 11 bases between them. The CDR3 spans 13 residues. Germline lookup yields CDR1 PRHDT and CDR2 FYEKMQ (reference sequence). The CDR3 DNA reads TGTGCCAGCACCGCGGACAGTAACACTGAAGCTTTCTTT. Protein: CASTADSNTEAFF. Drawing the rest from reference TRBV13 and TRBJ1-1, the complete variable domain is AAGVIQSPRHLIKEKRETATLKCYPIPRHDTVYWYQQGPGQDPQFLISFYEKMQSDKGSIPDRFSAQQFSDYHSELNMSSLELGDSALYFCASTADSNTEAFFGQGTRLTVV.

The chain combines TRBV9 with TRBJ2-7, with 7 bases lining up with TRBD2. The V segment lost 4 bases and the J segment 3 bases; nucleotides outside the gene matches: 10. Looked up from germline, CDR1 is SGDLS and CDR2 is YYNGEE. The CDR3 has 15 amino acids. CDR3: CASSSGPSGNYEQYF. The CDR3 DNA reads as TGTGCCAGCAGCTCAGGTCCTAGCGGAAACTACGAGCAGTACTTC.

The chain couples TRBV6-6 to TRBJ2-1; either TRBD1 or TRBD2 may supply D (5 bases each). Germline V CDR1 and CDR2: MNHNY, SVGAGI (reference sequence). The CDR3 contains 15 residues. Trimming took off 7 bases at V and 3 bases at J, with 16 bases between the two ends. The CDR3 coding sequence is TGTGCCAGCACCCTCCCCGGGGCGGACTACAATGAGCAGTTCTTC. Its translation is CASTLPGADYNEQFF.

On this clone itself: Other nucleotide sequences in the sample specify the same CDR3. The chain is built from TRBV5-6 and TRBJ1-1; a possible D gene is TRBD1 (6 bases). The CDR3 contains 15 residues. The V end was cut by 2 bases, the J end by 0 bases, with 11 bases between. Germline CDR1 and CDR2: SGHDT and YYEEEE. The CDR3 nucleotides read TGTGCCAGCAGCTTTCAGGGGTCCATGAACACTGAAGCTTTCTTT. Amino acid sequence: CASSFQGSMNTEAFF.

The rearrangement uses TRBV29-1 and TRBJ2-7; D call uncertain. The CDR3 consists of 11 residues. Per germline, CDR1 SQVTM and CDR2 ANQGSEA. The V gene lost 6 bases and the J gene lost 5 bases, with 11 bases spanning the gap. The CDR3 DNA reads TGCAGCGTGCCGATCGTGGACGAGCAGTACTTC. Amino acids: CSVPIVDEQYF.

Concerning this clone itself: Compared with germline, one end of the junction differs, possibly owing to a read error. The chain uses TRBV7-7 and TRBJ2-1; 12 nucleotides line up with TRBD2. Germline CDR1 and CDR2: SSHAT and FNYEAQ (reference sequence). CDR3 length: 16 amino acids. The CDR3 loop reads CASSLGLAGGPNEQFF. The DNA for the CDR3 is TGTGCTAGCAGCTTAGGTCTAGCGGGAGGGCCTAATGAGCAGTTCTTC.

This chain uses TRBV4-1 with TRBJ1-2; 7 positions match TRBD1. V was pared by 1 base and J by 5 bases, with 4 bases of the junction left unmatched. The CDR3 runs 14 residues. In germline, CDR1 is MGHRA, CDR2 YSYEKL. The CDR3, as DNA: TGCGCCAGCAGCCAAGTAGACAGGGAGTATGGCTACACCTTC. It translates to CASSQVDREYGYTF.

The CDR3 nucleotides are TGTGCCAGCAGTGCAGGGTTACCCAACGAGCAGTACTTC. Translation gives CASSAGLPNEQYF. The chain is built from TRBV2 and TRBJ2-7, with D perhaps matching TRBD1 (5 bases). Deletions cut 4 bases from V and 5 bases from J, with 12 bases between. Germline V lookup: CDR1 SNHLY, CDR2 FYNNEI. The CDR3 consists of 13 residues. The complete variable domain, with remaining parts taken from reference TRBV2 and TRBJ2-7, reads EPEVTQTPSHQVTQMGQEVILRCVPISNHLYFYWYRQILGQKVEFLVSFYNNEISEKSEIFDDQFSVERPDGSNFTLKIRSTKLEDSAMYFCASSAGLPNEQYFGPGTRLTVT.

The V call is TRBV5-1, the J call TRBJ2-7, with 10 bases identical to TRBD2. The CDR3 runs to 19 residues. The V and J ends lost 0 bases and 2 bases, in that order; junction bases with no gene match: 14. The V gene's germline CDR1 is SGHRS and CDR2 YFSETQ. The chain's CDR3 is CASSLAVAAGLASPYEQYF. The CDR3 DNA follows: TGCGCCAGCAGCTTGGCTGTGGCTGCGGGACTAGCGAGCCCCTACGAGCAGTACTTC.

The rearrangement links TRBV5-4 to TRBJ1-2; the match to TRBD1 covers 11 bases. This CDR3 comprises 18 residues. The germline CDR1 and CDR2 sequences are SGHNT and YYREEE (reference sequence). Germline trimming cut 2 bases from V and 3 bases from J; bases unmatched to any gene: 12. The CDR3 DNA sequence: TGTGCCAGCAGCTTACCAAACCCTAGGGACAGGGGGGACTATGGCTACACCTTC. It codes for CASSLPNPRDRGDYGYTF.

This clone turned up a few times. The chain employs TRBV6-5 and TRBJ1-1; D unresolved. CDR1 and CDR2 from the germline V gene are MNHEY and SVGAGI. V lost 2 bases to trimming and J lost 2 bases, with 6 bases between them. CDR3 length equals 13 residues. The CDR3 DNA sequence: TGTGCCAGCAGTTACGGGGATAACACTGAAGCTTTCTTT. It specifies CASSYGDNTEAFF.

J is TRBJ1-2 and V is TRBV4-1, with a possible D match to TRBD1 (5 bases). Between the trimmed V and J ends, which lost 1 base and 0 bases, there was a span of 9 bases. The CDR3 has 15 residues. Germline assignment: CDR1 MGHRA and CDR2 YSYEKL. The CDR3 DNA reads TGCGCCAGCAGCCAAGGGCAGGGACCTAACTATGGCTACACCTTC. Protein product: CASSQGQGPNYGYTF.

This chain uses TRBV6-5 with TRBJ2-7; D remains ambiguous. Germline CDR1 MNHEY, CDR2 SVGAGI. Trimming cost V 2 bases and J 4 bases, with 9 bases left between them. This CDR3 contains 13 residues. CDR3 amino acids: CASSYGRLYEQYF. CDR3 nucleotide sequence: TGTGCCAGCAGTTACGGGCGGCTTTACGAGCAGTACTTC.

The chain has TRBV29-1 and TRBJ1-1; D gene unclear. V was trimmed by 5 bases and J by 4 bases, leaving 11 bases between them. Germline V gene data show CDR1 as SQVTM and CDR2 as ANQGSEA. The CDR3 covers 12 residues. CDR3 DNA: TGCAGCGTTCTTTGGGAGGGCACTGAAGCTTTCTTT. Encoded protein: CSVLWEGTEAFF.

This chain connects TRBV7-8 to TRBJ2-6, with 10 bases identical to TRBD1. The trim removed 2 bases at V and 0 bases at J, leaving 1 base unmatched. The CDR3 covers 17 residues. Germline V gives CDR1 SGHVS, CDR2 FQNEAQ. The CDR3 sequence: CASSLWDRGSGANVLTF. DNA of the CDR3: TGTGCCAGCAGCTTATGGGACAGGGGCTCTGGGGCCAACGTCCTGACTTTC. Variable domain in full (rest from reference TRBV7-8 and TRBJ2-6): GAGVSQSPRYKVAKRGQDVALRCDPISGHVSLFWYQQALGQGPEFLTYFQNEAQLDKSGLPSDRFFAERPEGSVSTLKIQRTQQEDSAVYLCASSLWDRGSGANVLTFGAGSRLTVL.

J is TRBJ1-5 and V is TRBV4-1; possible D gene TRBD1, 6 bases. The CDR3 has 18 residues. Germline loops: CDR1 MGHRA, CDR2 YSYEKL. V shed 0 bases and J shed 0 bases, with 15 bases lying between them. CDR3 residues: CASSQDPQGKYSNQPQHF. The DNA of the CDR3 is TGCGCCAGCAGCCAAGACCCACAGGGCAAGTATAGCAATCAGCCCCAGCATTTT.

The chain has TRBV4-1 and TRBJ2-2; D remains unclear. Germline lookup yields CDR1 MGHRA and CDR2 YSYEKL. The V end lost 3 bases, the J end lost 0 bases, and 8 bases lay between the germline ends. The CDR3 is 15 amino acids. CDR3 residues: CASSHTESNTGELFF. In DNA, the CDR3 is TGCGCCAGCAGCCACACAGAATCGAACACCGGGGAGCTGTTTTTT.

The CDR3 region is CASSLAGTVSENSPLHF. In DNA form, the CDR3 reads TGTGCCAGCAGCTTGGCGGGGACAGTCTCCGAAAATTCACCCCTCCACTTT. The rearrangement joins TRBV5-4 to TRBJ1-6; TRBD1 matches 7 bases. The V segment lost 0 bases and the J segment 7 bases; nucleotides outside the gene matches: 10. The germline V gene has CDR1 SGHNT and CDR2 YYREEE (reference sequence). The length of the CDR3 is 17 residues.

The DNA of the CDR3 is TGTGCCAGCAGCTCCGAGGAGGGCTTCTATGGCTACACCTTC. It codes for CASSSEEGFYGYTF. The J gene is TRBJ1-2, the V gene TRBV7-9; unclear D gene. Per the germline V gene, CDR1 is SEHNR and CDR2 is FQNEAQ (reference sequence). CDR3 size: 14 residues. V was trimmed by 4 bases and J by 4 bases, leaving 13 bases between them.

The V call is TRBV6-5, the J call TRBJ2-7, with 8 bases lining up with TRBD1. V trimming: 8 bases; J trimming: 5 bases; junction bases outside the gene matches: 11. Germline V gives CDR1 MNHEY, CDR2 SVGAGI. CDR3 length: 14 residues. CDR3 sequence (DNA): TGTGCCAGCCAGGGGATACAACAGGGGGACGAGCAGTACTTC. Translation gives CASQGIQQGDEQYF.

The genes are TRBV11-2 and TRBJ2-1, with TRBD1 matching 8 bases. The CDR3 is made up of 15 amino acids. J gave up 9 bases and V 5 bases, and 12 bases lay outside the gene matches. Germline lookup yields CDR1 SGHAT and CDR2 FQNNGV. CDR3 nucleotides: TGTGCCAGCAGCCCGGGACAGGTACTGGGGGTTGAGCAGTTCTTC. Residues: CASSPGQVLGVEQFF. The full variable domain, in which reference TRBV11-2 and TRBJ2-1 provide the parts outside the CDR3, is EAGVAQSPRYKIIEKRQSVAFWCNPISGHATLYWYQQILGQGPKLLIQFQNNGVVDDSQLPKDRFSAERLKGVDSTLKIQPAKLEDSAVYLCASSPGQVLGVEQFFGPGTRLTVL.

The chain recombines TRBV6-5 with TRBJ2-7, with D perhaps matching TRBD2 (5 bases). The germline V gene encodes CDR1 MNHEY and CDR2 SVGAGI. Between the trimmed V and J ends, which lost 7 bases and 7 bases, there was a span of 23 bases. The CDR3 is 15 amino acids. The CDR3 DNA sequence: TGTGCCAGCACCCCCAGAGGGCTACCTTCGGGGGAGCAGTACTTC. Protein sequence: CASTPRGLPSGEQYF.

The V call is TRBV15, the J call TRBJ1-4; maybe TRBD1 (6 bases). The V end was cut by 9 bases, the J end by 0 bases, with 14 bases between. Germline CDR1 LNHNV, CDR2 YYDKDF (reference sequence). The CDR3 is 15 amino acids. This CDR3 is CATLGGQATNEKLFF. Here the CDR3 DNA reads TGTGCCACTCTGGGGGGGCAGGCAACTAATGAAAAACTGTTTTTT.

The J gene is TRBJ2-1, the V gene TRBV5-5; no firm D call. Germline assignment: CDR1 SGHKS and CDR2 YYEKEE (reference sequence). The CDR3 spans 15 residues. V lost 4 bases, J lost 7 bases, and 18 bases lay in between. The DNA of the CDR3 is TGTGCCAGCAGCGCCTTTGTCGGCCTGGGGAATGAGCAGTTCTTC. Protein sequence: CASSAFVGLGNEQFF.

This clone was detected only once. The CDR3 reads CASSLPPGQGPYEQYF. The CDR3 DNA reads TGTGCCAGCAGCCTCCCCCCGGGACAGGGGCCCTACGAGCAGTACTTC. The gene calls are TRBV5-6 and TRBJ2-7, with 10 bases that match TRBD1. Germline V gene sequence: CDR1 SGHDT, CDR2 YYEEEE. J gave up 2 bases and V 4 bases, and 9 bases lay outside the gene matches. CDR3 size: 16 residues.

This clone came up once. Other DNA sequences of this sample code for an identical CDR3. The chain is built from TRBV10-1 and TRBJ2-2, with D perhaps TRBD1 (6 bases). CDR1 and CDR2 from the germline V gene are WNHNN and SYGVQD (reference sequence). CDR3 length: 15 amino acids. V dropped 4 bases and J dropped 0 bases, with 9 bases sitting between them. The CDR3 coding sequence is TGCGCCAGCAGTGCAGGGACAACGAACACCGGGGAGCTGTTTTTT. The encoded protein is CASSAGTTNTGELFF.

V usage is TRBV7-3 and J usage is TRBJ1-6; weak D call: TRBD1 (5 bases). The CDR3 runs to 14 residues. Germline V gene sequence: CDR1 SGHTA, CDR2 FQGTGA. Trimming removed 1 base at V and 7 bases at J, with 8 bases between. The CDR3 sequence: CASSLSPGNSPLHF. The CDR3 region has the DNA TGTGCCAGCAGCTTAAGTCCAGGGAATTCACCCCTCCACTTT. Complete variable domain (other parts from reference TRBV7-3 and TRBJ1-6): GAGVSQTPSNKVTEKGKYVELRCDPISGHTALYWYRQSLGQGPEFLIYFQGTGAADDSGLPNDRFFAVRPEGSVSTLKIQRTERGDSAVYLCASSLSPGNSPLHFGNGTRLTVT.

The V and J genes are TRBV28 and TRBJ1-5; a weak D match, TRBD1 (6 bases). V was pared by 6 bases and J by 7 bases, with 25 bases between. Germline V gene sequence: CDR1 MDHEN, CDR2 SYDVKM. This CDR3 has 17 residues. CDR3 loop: CASSPGIVGTSDQPQHF. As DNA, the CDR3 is TGTGCCAGCAGCCCAGGAATCGTTGGGACAAGCGACCAGCCCCAGCATTTT.

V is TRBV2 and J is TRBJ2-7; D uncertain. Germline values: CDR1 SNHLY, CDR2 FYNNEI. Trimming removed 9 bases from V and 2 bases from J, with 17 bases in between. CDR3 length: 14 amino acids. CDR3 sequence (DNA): TGTGCCAGGGTTCGGACGGAAAACACCTACGAGCAGTACTTC. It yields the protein CARVRTENTYEQYF.

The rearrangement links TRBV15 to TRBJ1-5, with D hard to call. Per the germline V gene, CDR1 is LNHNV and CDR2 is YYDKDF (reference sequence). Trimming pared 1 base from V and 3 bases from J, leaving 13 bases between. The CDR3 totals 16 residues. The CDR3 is CATSRGTVGANQPQHF. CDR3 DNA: TGTGCCACCAGCAGAGGGACGGTTGGTGCCAATCAGCCCCAGCATTTT.

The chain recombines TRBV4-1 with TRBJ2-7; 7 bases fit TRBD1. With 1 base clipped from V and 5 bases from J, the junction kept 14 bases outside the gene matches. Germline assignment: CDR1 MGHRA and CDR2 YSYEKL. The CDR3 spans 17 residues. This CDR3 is CASSQVTGLDRSNEQYF. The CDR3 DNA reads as TGCGCCAGCAGCCAAGTGACAGGGCTGGACCGGTCCAACGAGCAGTACTTC.